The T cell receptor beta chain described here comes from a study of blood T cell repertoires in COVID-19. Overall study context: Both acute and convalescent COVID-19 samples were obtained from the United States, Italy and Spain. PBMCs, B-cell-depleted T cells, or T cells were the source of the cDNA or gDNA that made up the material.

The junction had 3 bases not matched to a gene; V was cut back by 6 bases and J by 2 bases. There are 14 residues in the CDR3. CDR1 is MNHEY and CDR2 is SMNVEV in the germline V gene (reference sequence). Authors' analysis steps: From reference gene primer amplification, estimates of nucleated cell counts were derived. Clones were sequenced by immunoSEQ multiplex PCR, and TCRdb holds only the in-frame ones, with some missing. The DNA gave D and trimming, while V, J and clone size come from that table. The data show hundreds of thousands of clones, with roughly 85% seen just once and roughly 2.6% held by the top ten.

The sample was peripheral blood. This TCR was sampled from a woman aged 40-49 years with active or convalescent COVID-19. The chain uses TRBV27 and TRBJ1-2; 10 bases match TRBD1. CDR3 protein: CASSMGQGNYGYTF. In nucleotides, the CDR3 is TGTGCCAGCAGCATGGGACAGGGGAACTATGGCTACACCTTC.